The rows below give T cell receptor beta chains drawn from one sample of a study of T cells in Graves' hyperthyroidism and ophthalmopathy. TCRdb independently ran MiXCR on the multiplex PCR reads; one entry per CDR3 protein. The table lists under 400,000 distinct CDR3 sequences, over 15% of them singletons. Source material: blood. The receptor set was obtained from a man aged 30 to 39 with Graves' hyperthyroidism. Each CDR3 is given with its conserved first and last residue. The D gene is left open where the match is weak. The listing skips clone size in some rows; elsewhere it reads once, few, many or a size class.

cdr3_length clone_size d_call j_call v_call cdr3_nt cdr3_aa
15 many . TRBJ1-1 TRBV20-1 TGCAGTGCTAGAGATCCATACGCGGGGGACACTGAAGCTTTCTTT CSARDPYAGDTEAFF
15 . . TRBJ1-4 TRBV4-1 TGCGCCAGCAGCCAAGTCCAGGGTTTTGCTGAAAAACTGTTTTTT CASSQVQGFAEKLFF
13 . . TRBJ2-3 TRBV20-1 TGCAGTGCTCGCAGGGAATTCGCAGATACGCAGTATTTT CSARREFADTQYF
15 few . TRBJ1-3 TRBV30 TGTGCCCGGAGTCCCCGAGGCATCTCGGGAAACACCATATATTTT CARSPRGISGNTIYF
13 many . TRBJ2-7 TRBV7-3 TGTGCCAGCAGCCCGACAGGTGCCTACGAGCAGTACTTC CASSPTGAYEQYF
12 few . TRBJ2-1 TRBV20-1 TGCAGTGCCCGGATTTCCTACAATGAGCAGTTCTTC CSARISYNEQFF
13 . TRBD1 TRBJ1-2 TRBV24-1 TGTGCCACCAGTGATCGGGGACAGGGGGACTACACCTTC CATSDRGQGDYTF
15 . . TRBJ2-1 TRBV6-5 TGTGCCAGCAGTTACTCCATAGAGGGGGTCGATGAGCAGTTCTTC CASSYSIEGVDEQFF
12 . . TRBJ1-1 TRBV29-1 TGCAGCTTTGGGGCAGGGGTTACTGAAGCTTTCTTT CSFGAGVTEAFF
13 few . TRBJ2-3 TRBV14 TGTGCCAGCAGCCAAGTTCCAAGGGATACGCAGTATTTT CASSQVPRDTQYF
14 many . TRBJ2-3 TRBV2 TGTGCCAGCAGACCAACCCTAGGCACAGATACGCAGTATTTT CASRPTLGTDTQYF
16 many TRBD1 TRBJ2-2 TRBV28 TGTGCCAGCAGTTTGGGTGGGACAGGGAGGTCCGGGGAGCTGTTTTTT CASSLGGTGRSGELFF
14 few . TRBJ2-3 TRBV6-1 TGTGCCAGCAGTTACGCGTTAGCGTACGATACGCAGTATTTT CASSYALAYDTQYF
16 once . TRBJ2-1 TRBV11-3 TGTGCCAGCAGCTACTCGGGACCAAGCTCCTACAATGAGCAGTTCTTC CASSYSGPSSYNEQFF
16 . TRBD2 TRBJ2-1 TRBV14 TGTGCCAGCAGCCCCTTTTACCGAGCGGGGGGAAATGAGCAGTTCTTC CASSPFYRAGGNEQFF
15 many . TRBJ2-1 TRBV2 TGTGCCAGCAGTGTCGACAGGATATACTACAATGAGCAGTTCTTC CASSVDRIYYNEQFF
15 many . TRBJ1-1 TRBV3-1 TGTGCCAGCAGCCCCGTTAATGGGGGAACGACTGAAGCTTTCTTT CASSPVNGGTTEAFF
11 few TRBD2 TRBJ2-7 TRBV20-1 TGCAGTGCTAGCAGCGGGGGCGAGCAGTACTTC CSASSGGEQYF
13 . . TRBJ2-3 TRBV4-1 TGCGCCAGCAGCCAACCACCCACAGATACGCAGTATTTT CASSQPPTDTQYF
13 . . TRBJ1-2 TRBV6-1 TGTGCCAGCAGTGAAACTAGGAGAACTGGCTACACCTTC CASSETRRTGYTF
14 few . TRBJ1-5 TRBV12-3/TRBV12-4 TGTGCCAGCAGTTTAGTACCGTTAGGACAGCCCCAGCATTTT CASSLVPLGQPQHF
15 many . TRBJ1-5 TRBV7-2 TGTGCCAGCAGCTTAGCTTACGGCGCTCTTGGGCCCCAGCATTTT CASSLAYGALGPQHF
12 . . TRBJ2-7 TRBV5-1 TGCGCCAGCAGCCTCCAGCGGGACGAGCAGTACTTC CASSLQRDEQYF
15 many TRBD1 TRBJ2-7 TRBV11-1 TGTGCCAGCAGCCCCCAACCTTACAGGGGCCGCGAGCAGTACTTC CASSPQPYRGREQYF
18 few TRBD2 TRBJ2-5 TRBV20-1 TGCAGTGCTAGAGAGTCGGGACTAGCGGGAGGGCCGCGAGAGACCCAGTACTTC CSARESGLAGGPRETQYF
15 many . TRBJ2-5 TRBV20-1 TGCAGTGCTAGCAGTTTAAGAGGAGACCAAGAGACCCAGTACTTC CSASSLRGDQETQYF